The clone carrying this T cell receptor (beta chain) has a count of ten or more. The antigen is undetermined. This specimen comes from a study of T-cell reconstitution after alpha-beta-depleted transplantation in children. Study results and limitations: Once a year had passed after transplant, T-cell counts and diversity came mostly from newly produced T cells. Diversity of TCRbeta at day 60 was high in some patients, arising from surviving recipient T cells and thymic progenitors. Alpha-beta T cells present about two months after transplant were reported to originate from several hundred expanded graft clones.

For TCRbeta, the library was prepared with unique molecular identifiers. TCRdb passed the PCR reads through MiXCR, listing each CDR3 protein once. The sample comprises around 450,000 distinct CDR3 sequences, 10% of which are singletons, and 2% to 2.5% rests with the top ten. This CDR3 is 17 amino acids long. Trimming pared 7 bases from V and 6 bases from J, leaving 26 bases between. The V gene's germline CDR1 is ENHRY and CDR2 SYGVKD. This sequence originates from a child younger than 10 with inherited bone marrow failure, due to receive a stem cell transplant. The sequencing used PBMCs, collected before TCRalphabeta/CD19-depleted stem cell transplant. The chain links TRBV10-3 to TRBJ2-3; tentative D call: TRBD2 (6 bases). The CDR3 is CAITLEQRVRAPDTQYF. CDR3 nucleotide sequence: TGTGCCATCACCCTCGAACAGCGGGTGAGGGCCCCGGATACGCAGTATTTT.